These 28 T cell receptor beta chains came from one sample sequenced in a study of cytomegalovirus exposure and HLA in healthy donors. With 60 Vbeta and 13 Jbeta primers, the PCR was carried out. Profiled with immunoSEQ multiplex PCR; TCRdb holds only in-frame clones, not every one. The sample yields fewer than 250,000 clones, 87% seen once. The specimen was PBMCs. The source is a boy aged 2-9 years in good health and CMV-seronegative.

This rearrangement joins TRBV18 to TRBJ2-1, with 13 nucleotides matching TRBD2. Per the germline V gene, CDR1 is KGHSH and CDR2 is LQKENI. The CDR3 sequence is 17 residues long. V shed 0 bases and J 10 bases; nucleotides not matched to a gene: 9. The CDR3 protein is CASSPPIRLAGGEEQFF. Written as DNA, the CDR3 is TGTGCCAGCTCACCACCGATTAGACTAGCGGGGGGCGAAGAGCAGTTCTTC.

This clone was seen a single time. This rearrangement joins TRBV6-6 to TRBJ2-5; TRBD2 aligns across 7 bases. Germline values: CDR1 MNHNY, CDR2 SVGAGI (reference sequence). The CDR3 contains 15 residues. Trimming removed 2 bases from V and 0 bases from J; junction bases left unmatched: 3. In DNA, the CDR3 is TGTGCCAGCAGTTACCGGGGAGGGGACCAAGAGACCCAGTACTTC. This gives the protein CASSYRGGDQETQYF.

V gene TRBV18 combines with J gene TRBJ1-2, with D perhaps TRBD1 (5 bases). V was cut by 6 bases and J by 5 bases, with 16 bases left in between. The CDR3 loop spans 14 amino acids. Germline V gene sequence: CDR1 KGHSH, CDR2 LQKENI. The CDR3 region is CASSKGAFAYGYTF. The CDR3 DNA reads TGTGCCAGCTCCAAAGGGGCTTTCGCTTATGGCTACACCTTC.

CDR3 sequence (DNA): TGTGCCTGGAACGGATGGCAGGGAATTGCCGGGGAGCTGTTTTTT. Translation: CAWNGWQGIAGELFF. The chain joins TRBV30 to TRBJ2-2; D possibly corresponds to TRBD1 (5 bases). Looked up from germline, CDR1 is GTSNPN and CDR2 is SVGIG (reference sequence). Trimming left V 4 bases short and J 6 bases short, with 18 bases between. The CDR3 covers 15 residues.

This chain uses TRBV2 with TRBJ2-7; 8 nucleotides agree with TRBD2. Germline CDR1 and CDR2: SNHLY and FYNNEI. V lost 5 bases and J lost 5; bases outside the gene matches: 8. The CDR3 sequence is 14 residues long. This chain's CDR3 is CASSPGGLVHEQYF. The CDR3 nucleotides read TGTGCCAGCAGTCCGGGGGGGCTCGTCCACGAGCAGTACTTC.

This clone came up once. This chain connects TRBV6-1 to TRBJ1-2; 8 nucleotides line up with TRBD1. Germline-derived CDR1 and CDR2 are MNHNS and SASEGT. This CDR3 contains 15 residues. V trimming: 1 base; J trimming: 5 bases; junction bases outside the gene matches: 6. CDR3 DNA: TGTGCCAGCAGTGAAGGAAGGGACAGGATTTATGGCTACACCTTC. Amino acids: CASSEGRDRIYGYTF.

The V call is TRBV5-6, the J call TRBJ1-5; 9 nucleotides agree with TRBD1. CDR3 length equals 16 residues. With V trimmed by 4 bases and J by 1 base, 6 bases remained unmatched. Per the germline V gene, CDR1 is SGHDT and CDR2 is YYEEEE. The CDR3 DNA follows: TGTGCCAGCAGCGTAGGACAGGGGAACAGCAATCAGCCCCAGCATTTT. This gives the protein CASSVGQGNSNQPQHF.

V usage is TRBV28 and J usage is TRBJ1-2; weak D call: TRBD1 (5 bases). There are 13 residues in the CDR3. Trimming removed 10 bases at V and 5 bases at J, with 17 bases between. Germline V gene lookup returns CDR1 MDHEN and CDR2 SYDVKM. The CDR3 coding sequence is TGTGCCATTGCGACAGACCAACGGTATGGCTACACCTTC. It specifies CAIATDQRYGYTF.

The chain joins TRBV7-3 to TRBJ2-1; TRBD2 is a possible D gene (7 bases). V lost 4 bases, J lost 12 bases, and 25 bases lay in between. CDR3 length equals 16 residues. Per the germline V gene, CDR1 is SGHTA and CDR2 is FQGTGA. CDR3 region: CASSSYTRRGPVRQFF. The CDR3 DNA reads TGTGCCAGCAGCTCCTACACTCGGCGGGGGCCAGTTCGGCAGTTCTTC.

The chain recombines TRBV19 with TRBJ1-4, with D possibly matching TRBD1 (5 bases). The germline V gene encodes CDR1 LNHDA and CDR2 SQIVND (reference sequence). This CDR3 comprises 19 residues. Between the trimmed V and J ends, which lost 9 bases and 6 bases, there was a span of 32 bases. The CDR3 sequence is CARLRVSITEVTADEKLFF. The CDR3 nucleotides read TGTGCCAGACTCAGGGTCTCCATTACCGAAGTTACGGCTGATGAAAAACTGTTTTTT. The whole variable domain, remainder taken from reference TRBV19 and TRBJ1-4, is DGGITQSPKYLFRKEGQNVTLSCEQNLNHDAMYWYRQDPGQGLRLIYYSQIVNDFQKGDIAEGYSVSREKKESFPLTVTSAQKNPTAFYLCARLRVSITEVTADEKLFFGSGTQLSVL.

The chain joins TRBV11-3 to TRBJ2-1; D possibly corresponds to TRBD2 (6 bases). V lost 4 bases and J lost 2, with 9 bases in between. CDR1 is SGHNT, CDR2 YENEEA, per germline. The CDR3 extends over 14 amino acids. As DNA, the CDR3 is TGTGCCAGCAGCTCCGGGGAGGCCTACAATGAGCAGTTCTTC. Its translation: CASSSGEAYNEQFF.

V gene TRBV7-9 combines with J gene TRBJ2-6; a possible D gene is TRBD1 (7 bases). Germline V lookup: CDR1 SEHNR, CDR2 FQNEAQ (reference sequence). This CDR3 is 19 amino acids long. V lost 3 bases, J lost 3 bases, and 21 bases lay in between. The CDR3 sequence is CASSFNLRDSVHGANVLTF. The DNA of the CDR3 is TGTGCCAGCAGCTTCAACCTGCGGGACAGCGTTCATGGGGCCAACGTCCTGACTTTC.

The CDR3 sequence is CASSPTRDNYEQYF. CDR3 DNA sequence: TGTGCCAGCTCACCAACCCGGGACAACTACGAGCAGTACTTC. The V call is TRBV18, the J call TRBJ2-5, with D tentatively TRBD1 (6 bases). The assigned J gene may be wrong: the sequence end matches TRBJ2-7 better. This CDR3 spans 14 amino acids. Germline V gene sequence: CDR1 KGHSH, CDR2 LQKENI.

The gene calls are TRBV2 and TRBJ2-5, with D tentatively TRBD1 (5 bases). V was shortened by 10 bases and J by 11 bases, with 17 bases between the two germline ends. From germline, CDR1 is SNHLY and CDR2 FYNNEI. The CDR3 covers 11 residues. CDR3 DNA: TGTGCCACATCCAGGGAATTGGGGCAGTACTTC. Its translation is CATSRELGQYF.

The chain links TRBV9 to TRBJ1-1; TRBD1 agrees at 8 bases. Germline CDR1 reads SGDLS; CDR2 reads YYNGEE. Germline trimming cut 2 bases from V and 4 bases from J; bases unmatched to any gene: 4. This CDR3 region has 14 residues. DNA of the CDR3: TGTGCCAGCAGCGTGTATACAGGGGGCACTGAAGCTTTCTTT. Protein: CASSVYTGGTEAFF.

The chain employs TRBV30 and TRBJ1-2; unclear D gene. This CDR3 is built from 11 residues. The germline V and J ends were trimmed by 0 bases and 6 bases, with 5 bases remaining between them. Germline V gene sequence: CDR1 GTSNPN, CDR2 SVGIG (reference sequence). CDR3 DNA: TGTGCCTGGAGTGTACGGGATGGCTACACCTTC. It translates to CAWSVRDGYTF.

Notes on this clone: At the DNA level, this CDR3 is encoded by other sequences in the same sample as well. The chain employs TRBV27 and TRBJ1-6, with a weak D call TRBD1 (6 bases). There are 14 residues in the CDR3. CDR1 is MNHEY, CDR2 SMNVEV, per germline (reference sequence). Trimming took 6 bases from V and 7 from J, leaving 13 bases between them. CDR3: CASSLDRGNSPLHF. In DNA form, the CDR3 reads TGTGCCAGCAGCCTGGACAGAGGCAATTCACCCCTCCACTTT.

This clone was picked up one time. CDR3 nucleotide sequence: TGTGCCAGCAGAGAAGCGGAGAGCTACAATGAGCAGTTCTTC. Its translation: CASREAESYNEQFF. The chain recombines TRBV27 with TRBJ2-1, with D perhaps TRBD2 (5 bases). This CDR3 is 14 amino acids long. V gave up 6 bases and J gave up 3 bases, with 12 bases separating them. CDR1 and CDR2 (germline): MNHEY, SMNVEV (reference sequence).

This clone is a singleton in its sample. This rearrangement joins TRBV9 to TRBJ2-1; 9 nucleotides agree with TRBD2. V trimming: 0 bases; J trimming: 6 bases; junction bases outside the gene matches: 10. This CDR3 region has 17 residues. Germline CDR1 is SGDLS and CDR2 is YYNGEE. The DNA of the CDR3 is TGTGCCAGCAGCGTAGCTATGTGGGCTAGCGGGGCCAATGAGCAGTTCTTC. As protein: CASSVAMWASGANEQFF.

The CDR3 loop is CASSPTSGGAGEQYF. The CDR3 DNA reads TGCGCCAGCAGCCCGACTAGCGGGGGGGCGGGCGAGCAGTACTTC. The chain links TRBV5-1 to TRBJ2-7, with 14 nucleotides matching TRBD2. After removal of 4 bases from V and 6 bases from J, the junction contained 6 bases not matched to a gene. The V gene's germline CDR1 is SGHRS and CDR2 YFSETQ. This CDR3 is 15 amino acids long.

DNA of the CDR3: TGCGCCAGCAGTGATTCCACGACACCCTTTGGCGGGGAGCTGTTTTTT. It specifies CASSDSTTPFGGELFF. This chain links TRBV10-2 with TRBJ2-2; D not certain. This CDR3 is 16 amino acids long. Trimming stripped 3 bases from V and 7 bases from J, with 18 bases between. The germline gives CDR1 WSHSY, CDR2 SAAADI.

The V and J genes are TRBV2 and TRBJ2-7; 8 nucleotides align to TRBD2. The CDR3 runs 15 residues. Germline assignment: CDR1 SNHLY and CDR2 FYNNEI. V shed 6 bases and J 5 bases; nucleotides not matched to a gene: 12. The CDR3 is CASRISGTQQNEQYF. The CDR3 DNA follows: TGTGCCAGCAGGATTAGCGGGACTCAGCAAAACGAGCAGTACTTC.

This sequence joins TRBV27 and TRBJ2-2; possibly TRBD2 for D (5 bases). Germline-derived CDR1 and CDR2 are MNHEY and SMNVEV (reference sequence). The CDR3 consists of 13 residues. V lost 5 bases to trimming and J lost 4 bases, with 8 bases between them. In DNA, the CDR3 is TGTGCCAGCAGTACGGGGATCACCGGGGAGCTGTTTTTT. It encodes CASSTGITGELFF.

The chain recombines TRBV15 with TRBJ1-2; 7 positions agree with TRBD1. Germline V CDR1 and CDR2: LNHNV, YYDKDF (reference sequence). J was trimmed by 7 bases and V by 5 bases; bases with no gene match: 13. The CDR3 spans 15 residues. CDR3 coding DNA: TGTGCCACCAGCCCTCTCCGAGGGGGCGCGGGTGGCTACACCTTC. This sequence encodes CATSPLRGGAGGYTF.

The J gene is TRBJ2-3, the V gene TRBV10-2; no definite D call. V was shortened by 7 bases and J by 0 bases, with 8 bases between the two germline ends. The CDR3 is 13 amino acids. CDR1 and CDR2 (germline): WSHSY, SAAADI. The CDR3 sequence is CASNMLSTDTQYF. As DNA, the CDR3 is TGCGCCAGCAACATGCTTAGCACAGATACGCAGTATTTT.

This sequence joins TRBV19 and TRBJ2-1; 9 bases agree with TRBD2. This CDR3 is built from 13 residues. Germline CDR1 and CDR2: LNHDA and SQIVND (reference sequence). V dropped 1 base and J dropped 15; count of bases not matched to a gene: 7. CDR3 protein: CASSIGAGGPRFF. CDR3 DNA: TGTGCCAGTAGTATAGGGGCGGGGGGGCCCCGGTTCTTC.

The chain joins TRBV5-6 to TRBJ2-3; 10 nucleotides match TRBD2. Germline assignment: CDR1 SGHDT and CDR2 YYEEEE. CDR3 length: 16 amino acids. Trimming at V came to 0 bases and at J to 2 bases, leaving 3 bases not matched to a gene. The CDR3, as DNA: TGTGCCAGCAGCTTGGTGGGACTAGCGACCACAGATACGCAGTATTTT. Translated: CASSLVGLATTDTQYF.

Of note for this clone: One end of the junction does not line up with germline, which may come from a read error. The CDR3 nucleotides are TGTTCCAGCAGCTTTAGCGGGAGGGGGGATACGCAGTATTTT. Its protein is CSSSFSGRGDTQYF. The J gene is TRBJ2-3, the V gene TRBV7-9; 11 bases are a match to TRBD2. The CDR3 spans 14 residues. From germline, CDR1 is SEHNR and CDR2 FQNEAQ (reference sequence). The whole variable domain, remainder taken from reference TRBV7-9 and TRBJ2-3, is DTGVSQNPRHKITKRGQNVTFRCDPISEHNRLYWYRQTLGQGPEFLTYFQNEAQLEKSRLLSDRFSAERPKGSFSTLEIQRTEQGDSAMYLCSSSFSGRGDTQYFGPGTRLTVL.